Sequencing of this T cell receptor beta chain was carried out in a study of shared clonotypes between healthy human individuals. Whole-study findings and limits: Limitation of the genetic and exposure-history diversity represented came from the few donors.

Produced via immunoSEQ multiplex PCR; TCRdb's table is partial and in-frame only. The table includes fewer than 3 million clones, 92% detected once. As for this clone: Its antigen remains unknown.

This CDR3 spans 14 amino acids. Per the germline V gene, CDR1 is SGHAT and CDR2 is FQNNGV. V lost 5 bases, J lost 4 bases, and 7 bases stayed unmatched. Sequenced: naive CD4+ T cells from PBMCs. Subset indicated: CD45RA+ positively selected. The sequence derives from a young man in good health. Some clones in this sample may be carry-over from other donors' samples. The chain uses TRBV11-2 and TRBJ1-2; 7 nucleotides line up with TRBD1. The CDR3, as DNA: TGTGCCAGCAGCGCCCACAGGGGCTTCTATGGCTACACCTTC. Its protein is CASSAHRGFYGYTF. The full variable domain, its missing parts supplied by reference TRBV11-2 and TRBJ1-2, is EAGVAQSPRYKIIEKRQSVAFWCNPISGHATLYWYQQILGQGPKLLIQFQNNGVVDDSQLPKDRFSAERLKGVDSTLKIQPAKLEDSAVYLCASSAHRGFYGYTFGSGTRLTVV.